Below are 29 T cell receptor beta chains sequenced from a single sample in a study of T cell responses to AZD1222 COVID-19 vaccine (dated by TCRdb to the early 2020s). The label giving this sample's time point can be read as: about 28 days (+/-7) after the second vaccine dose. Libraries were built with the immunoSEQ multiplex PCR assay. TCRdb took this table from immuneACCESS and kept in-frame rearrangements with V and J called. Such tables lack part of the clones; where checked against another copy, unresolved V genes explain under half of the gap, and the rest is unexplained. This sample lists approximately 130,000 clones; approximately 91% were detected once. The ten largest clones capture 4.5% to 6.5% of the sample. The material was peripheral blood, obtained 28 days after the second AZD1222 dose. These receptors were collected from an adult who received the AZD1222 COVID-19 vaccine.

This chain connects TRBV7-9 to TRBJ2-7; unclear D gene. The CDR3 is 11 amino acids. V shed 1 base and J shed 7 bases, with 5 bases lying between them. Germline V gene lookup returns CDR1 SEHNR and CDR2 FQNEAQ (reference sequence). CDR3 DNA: TGTGCCAGCAGCTTAGGCTTAGAGCAGTACTTC. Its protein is CASSLGLEQYF.

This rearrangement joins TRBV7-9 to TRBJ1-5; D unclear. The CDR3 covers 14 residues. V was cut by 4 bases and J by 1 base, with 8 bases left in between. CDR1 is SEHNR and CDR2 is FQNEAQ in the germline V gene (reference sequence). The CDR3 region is CASSSSNSNQPQHF. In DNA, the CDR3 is TGTGCCAGCAGCTCATCCAACAGCAATCAGCCCCAGCATTTT.

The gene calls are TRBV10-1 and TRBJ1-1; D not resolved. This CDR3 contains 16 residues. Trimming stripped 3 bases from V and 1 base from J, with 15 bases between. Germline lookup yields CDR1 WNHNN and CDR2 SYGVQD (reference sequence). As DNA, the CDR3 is TGCGCCAGCAGTGAAAACCTGGACGCATGGAACACTGAAGCTTTCTTT. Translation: CASSENLDAWNTEAFF.

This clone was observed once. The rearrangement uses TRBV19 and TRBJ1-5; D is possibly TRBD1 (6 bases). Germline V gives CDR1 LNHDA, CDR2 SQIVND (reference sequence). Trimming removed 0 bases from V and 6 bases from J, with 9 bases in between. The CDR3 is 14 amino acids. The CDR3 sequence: CASSIDGGGQPQHF. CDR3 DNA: TGTGCCAGTAGTATAGATGGAGGGGGTCAGCCCCAGCATTTT.

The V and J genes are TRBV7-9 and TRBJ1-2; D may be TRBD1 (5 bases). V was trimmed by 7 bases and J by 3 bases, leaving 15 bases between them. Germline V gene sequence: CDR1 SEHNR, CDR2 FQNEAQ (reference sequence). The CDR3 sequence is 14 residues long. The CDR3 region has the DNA TGTGCCAGCACCATCGGGGACTACGACTATGGCTACACCTTC. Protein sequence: CASTIGDYDYGYTF.

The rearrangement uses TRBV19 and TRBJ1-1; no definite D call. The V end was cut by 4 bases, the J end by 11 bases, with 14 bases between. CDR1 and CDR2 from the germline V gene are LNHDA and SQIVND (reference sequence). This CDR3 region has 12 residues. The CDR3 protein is CASSTLQRRAFF. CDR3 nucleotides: TGTGCCAGTAGTACCTTACAGCGCCGGGCTTTCTTT. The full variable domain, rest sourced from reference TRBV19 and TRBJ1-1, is DGGITQSPKYLFRKEGQNVTLSCEQNLNHDAMYWYRQDPGQGLRLIYYSQIVNDFQKGDIAEGYSVSREKKESFPLTVTSAQKNPTAFYLCASSTLQRRAFFGQGTRLTVV.

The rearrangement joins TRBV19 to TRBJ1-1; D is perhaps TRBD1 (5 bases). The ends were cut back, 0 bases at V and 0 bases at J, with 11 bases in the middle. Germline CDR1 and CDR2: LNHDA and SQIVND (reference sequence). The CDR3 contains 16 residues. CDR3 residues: CASSIEPGTLNTEAFF. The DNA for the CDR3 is TGTGCCAGTAGTATAGAGCCAGGGACTCTGAACACTGAAGCTTTCTTT.

The CDR3 reads CASSFYSGGNTIYF. The CDR3 nucleotides are TGTGCCAGCAGCTTCTACAGTGGGGGTAACACCATATATTTT. This chain connects TRBV5-5 to TRBJ1-3, with D perhaps matching TRBD1 (5 bases). V was pared by 2 bases and J by 7 bases, with 13 bases between. Germline V CDR1 and CDR2: SGHKS, YYEKEE (reference sequence). The CDR3 runs 14 residues.

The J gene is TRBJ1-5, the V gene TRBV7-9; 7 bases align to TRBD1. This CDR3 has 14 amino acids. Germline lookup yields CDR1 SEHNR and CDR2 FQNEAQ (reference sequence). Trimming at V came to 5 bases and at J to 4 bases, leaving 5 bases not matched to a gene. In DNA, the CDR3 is TGTGCCAGCAGCGGTGACAGGGCGAATCAGCCCCAGCATTTT. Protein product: CASSGDRANQPQHF.

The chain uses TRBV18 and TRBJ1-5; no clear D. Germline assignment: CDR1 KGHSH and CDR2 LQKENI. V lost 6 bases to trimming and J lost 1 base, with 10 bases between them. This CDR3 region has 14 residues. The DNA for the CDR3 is TGTGCCAGCTCCCAAGAGGAAAGCAATCAGCCCCAGCATTTT. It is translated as CASSQEESNQPQHF.

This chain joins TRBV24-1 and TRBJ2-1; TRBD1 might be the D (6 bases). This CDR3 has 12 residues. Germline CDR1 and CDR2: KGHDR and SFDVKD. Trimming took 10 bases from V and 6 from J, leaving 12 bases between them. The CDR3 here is CATRGYSNEQFF. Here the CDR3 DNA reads TGTGCCACAAGGGGGTACAGCAATGAGCAGTTCTTC.

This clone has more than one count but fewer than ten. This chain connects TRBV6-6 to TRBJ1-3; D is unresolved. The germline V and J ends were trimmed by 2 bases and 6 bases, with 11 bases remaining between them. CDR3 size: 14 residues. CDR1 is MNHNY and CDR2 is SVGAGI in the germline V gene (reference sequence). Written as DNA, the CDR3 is TGTGCCAGCAGTTACGGCGGAATCCAAAACACCATATATTTT. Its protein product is CASSYGGIQNTIYF.

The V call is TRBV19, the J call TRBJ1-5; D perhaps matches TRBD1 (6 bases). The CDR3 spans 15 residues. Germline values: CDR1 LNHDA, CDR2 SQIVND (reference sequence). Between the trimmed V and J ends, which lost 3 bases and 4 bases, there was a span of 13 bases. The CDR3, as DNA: TGTGCCAGTAGTATTCAGGGGCAGGGGAATCAGCCCCAGCATTTT. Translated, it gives CASSIQGQGNQPQHF. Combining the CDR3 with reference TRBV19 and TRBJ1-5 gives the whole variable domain DGGITQSPKYLFRKEGQNVTLSCEQNLNHDAMYWYRQDPGQGLRLIYYSQIVNDFQKGDIAEGYSVSREKKESFPLTVTSAQKNPTAFYLCASSIQGQGNQPQHFGDGTRLSIL.

DNA for the CDR3: TGTGCCAGCAGTCCAAGGGACACAGATACGCAGTATTTT. This gives the protein CASSPRDTDTQYF. V and J are TRBV28 and TRBJ2-3; unclear D gene. V shed 5 bases and J shed 2 bases, with 8 bases lying between them. Germline-derived CDR1 and CDR2 are MDHEN and SYDVKM. This CDR3 is 13 amino acids long.

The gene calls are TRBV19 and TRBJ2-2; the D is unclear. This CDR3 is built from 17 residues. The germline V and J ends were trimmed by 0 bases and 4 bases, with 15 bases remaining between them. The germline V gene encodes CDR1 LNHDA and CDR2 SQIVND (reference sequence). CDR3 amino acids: CASSIDRGRGSTGELFF. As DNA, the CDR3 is TGTGCCAGTAGTATAGACCGCGGCCGAGGTTCCACCGGGGAGCTGTTTTTT.

The CDR3 sequence: CASSIWTSGSLSEQYF. CDR3 in DNA: TGTGCCAGCAGCATTTGGACTAGCGGGAGCCTGTCAGAGCAGTACTTC. The gene calls are TRBV7-8 and TRBJ2-7, with 13 bases aligning to TRBD2. With 5 bases clipped from V and 7 bases from J, the junction kept 11 bases outside the gene matches. From germline, CDR1 is SGHVS and CDR2 FQNEAQ. CDR3 length: 16 residues.

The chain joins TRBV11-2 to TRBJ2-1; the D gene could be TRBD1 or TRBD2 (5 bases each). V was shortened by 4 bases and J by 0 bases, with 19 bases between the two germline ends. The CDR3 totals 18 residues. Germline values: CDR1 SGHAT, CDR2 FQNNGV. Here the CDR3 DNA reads TGTGCCAGCAGCTCAGACCCGGGACGCCCGAGCTCCTACAATGAGCAGTTCTTC. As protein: CASSSDPGRPSSYNEQFF.

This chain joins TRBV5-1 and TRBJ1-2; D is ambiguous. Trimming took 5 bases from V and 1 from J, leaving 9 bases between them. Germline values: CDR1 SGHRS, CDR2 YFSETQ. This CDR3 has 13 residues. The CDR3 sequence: CASSPGVNYGYTF. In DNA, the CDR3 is TGCGCCAGCAGTCCCGGCGTTAACTATGGCTACACCTTC.

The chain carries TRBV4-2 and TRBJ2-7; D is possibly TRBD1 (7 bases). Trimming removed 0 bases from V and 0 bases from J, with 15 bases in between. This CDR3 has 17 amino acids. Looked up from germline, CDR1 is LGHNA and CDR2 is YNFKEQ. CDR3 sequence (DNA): TGTGCCAGCAGCCAAGAGGGGGGCAGGGGGAACTCCTACGAGCAGTACTTC. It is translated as CASSQEGGRGNSYEQYF.

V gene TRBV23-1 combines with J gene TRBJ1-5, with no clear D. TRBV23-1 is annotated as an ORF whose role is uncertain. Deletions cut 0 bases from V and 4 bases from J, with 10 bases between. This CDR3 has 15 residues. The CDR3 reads CASSQSWPRNQPQHF. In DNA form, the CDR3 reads TGCGCCAGCAGTCAATCTTGGCCGAGAAATCAGCCCCAGCATTTT.

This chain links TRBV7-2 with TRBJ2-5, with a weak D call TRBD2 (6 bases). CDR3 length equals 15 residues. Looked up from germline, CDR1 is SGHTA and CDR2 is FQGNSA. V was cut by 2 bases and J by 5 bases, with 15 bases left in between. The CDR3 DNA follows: TGTGCCAGCAGCTTAAACGGGGGAGTAGGGGAGACCCAGTACTTC. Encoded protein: CASSLNGGVGETQYF.

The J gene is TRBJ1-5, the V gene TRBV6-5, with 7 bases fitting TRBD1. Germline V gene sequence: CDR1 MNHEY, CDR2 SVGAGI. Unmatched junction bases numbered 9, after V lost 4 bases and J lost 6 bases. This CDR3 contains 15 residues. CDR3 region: CASSFSQGSAQPQHF. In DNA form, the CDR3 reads TGTGCCAGCAGTTTCTCACAGGGGTCCGCTCAGCCCCAGCATTTT.

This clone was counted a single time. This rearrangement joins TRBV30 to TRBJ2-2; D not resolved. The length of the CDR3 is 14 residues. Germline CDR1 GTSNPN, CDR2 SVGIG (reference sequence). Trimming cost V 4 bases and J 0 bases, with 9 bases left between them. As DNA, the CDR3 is TGTGCCTGGAAACAGTTTCCGAACACCGGGGAGCTGTTTTTT. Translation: CAWKQFPNTGELFF.

The CDR3 DNA reads TGCGCCAGCAGCCAGACGGGGCAGGGGGGAAATTCACCCCTCCACTTT. Encoded protein: CASSQTGQGGNSPLHF. The chain carries TRBV4-1 and TRBJ1-6; 7 nucleotides line up with TRBD1. The germline CDR1 and CDR2 sequences are MGHRA and YSYEKL. After removal of 3 bases from V and 7 bases from J, the junction contained 9 bases not matched to a gene. The CDR3 has 16 residues.

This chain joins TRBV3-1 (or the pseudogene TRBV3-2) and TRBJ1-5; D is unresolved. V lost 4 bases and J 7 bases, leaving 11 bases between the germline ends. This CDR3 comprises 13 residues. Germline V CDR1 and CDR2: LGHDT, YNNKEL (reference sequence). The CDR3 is CASSPQRGQPQHF. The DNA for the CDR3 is TGTGCCAGCAGCCCACAGAGAGGGCAGCCCCAGCATTTT.

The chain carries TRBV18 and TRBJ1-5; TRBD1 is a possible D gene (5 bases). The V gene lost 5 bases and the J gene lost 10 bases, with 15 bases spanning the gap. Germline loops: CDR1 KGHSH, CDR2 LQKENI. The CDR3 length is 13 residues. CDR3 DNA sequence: TGTGCCAGCTCATTGGACGCCGGGGGTCCCCAGCATTTT. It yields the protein CASSLDAGGPQHF. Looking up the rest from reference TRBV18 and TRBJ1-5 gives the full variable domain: NAGVMQNPRHLVRRRGQEARLRCSPMKGHSHVYWYRQLPEEGLKFMVYLQKENIIDESGMPKERFSAEFPKEGPSILRIQQVVRGDSAAYFCASSLDAGGPQHFGDGTRLSIL.

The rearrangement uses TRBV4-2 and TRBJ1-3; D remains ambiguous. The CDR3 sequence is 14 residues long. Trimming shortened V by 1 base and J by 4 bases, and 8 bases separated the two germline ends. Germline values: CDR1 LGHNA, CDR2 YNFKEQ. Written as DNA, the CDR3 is TGTGCCAGCAGCCAAGGATTGGGGGGAAACACCATATATTTT. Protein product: CASSQGLGGNTIYF.

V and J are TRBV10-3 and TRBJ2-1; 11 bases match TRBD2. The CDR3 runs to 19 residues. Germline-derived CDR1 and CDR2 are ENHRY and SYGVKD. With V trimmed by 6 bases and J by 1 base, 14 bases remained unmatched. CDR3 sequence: CAIRSTLAGELTSYNEQFF. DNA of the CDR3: TGTGCCATCAGGTCGACACTAGCGGGAGAACTTACTTCCTACAATGAGCAGTTCTTC.

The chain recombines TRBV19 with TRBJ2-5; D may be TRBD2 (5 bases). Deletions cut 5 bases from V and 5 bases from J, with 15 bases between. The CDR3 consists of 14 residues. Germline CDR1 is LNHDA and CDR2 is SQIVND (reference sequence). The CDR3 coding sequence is TGTGCCAGTAGTCCCGCTAGCTCCCCGGAGACCCAGTACTTC. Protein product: CASSPASSPETQYF.